In this sample, the clone carrying this T cell receptor beta chain turned up many times. Preparation of the TCRbeta library was carried out with unique molecular identifiers. TCRdb re-called the PCR reads through MiXCR, storing one row per CDR3 protein. This repertoire shows a few hundred thousand distinct CDR3 sequences, over 9.5% found once; its top ten account for 5% to 5.5%. These data originate in a study of T-cell reconstitution after alpha-beta-depleted transplantation in children. The sequences come from PBMCs from the stem cell graft donor, collected from the stem cell graft. The TCR originated in a human donor who donated a stem cell graft to a child with SCID.

CDR3 sequence reads: CASSLQAPLAQSTDTQYF. The CDR3 region has the DNA TGTGCCAGCAGCTTGCAGGCCCCCCTAGCACAGAGCACAGATACGCAGTATTTT. The chain carries TRBV7-2 and TRBJ2-3; possible D gene TRBD2, 5 bases. The CDR3 covers 18 residues. V shed 3 bases and J shed 0 bases, with 19 bases lying between them. Germline V CDR1 and CDR2: SGHTA, FQGNSA.